This TCR beta chain was found in a study of blood T cell repertoires in COVID-19. The germline V gene has CDR1 MNHEY and CDR2 SMNVEV (reference sequence). V was clipped by 5 bases and J by 1 base, with 11 bases between them. This CDR3 has 14 amino acids. Grouping used clinical history reported by participants in a survey and questionnaire. Clones were sequenced by immunoSEQ multiplex PCR, and TCRdb holds only the in-frame ones, with some missing. This sample has roughly 430,000 clones, with roughly 90% found just once. The chain recombines TRBV27 with TRBJ1-2, with D hard to call. Input material: PBMCs or T cells enriched from blood (not recorded which). This clonotype was sampled from a middle-aged woman with acute COVID-19. The CDR3 loop is CASSLPGFNYGYTF. The CDR3 DNA reads as TGTGCCAGCAGTCTACCAGGATTTAACTATGGCTACACCTTC.